A selection of T cell receptor beta chains follows, all from one sample in a study of blood T cell repertoires in COVID-19. Data came from immunoSEQ multiplex PCR; TCRdb stores just in-frame clones and leaves some out. Here the sample spans approximately 260,000 clones, approximately 90% being singletons. Sequences were obtained from peripheral blood. These receptors were obtained from a man aged 55 to 70 who had recovered from COVID-19. Each CDR3 is given with its conserved first and last residue. Each record gives: CDR3 DNA, CDR3 protein, CDR3 length, clone size, J gene, V gene, D gene. The D gene is left open where the match is weak. The size entry is marked missing in some rows and otherwise reads once, few, many or a size class.

cdr3_nt: TGTGCCAGCAGTTCCACCGGGGTTATAAGTGGCTACACCTTC
cdr3_aa: CASSSTGVISGYTF
cdr3_length: 14
clone_size: .
j_call: TRBJ1-2
v_call: TRBV28
d_call: .

cdr3_nt: TGCGCCAGCAGCTCTCCGGACATTTATAATTCACCCCTCCACTTT
cdr3_aa: CASSSPDIYNSPLHF
cdr3_length: 15
clone_size: few
j_call: TRBJ1-6
v_call: TRBV5-1
d_call: .

cdr3_nt: TGTGCCAGCAGCGTACTACCCGTCCAGGCCGGGGAGCTGTTTTTT
cdr3_aa: CASSVLPVQAGELFF
cdr3_length: 15
clone_size: .
j_call: TRBJ2-2
v_call: TRBV9
d_call: .

cdr3_nt: TGCGCCAGCAGCTTGGTCACGTCCCAGGAGACCCAGTACTTC
cdr3_aa: CASSLVTSQETQYF
cdr3_length: 14
clone_size: .
j_call: TRBJ2-5
v_call: TRBV5-1
d_call: .

cdr3_nt: TGCAGCGTGGACGGACAGACAGCCTATGGCTACACCTTC
cdr3_aa: CSVDGQTAYGYTF
cdr3_length: 13
clone_size: .
j_call: TRBJ1-2
v_call: TRBV29-1
d_call: .

cdr3_nt: TGTGCCAGCAGCTTTGTCGGAGAGACCCAGTACTTC
cdr3_aa: CASSFVGETQYF
cdr3_length: 12
clone_size: .
j_call: TRBJ2-5
v_call: TRBV7-6
d_call: .

cdr3_nt: TGCGCCAGCAGCTTGGGGGGAACAGGGGATCCAAATCCAGCTTTCTTT
cdr3_aa: CASSLGGTGDPNPAFF
cdr3_length: 16
clone_size: .
j_call: TRBJ1-1
v_call: TRBV5-1
d_call: TRBD1

cdr3_nt: TGTGCCAGCAGCTTAATGACAGGGCGCACAGATACGCAGTATTTT
cdr3_aa: CASSLMTGRTDTQYF
cdr3_length: 15
clone_size: once
j_call: TRBJ2-3
v_call: TRBV11-2
d_call: TRBD1

cdr3_nt: TGCGCCAGCAGCTTGGGGCTAGCCCAAGAGACCCAGTACTTC
cdr3_aa: CASSLGLAQETQYF
cdr3_length: 14
clone_size: .
j_call: TRBJ2-5
v_call: TRBV5-1
d_call: .

cdr3_nt: TGTGCCACTCAAGGACAGGGCCAGACCCAGTACTTC
cdr3_aa: CATQGQGQTQYF
cdr3_length: 12
clone_size: .
j_call: TRBJ2-5
v_call: TRBV10-3
d_call: TRBD1

cdr3_nt: TGCGCCAGCAGTCGGGTCGGGACAGGAGATAACTATGGCTACACCTTC
cdr3_aa: CASSRVGTGDNYGYTF
cdr3_length: 16
clone_size: medium-sized
j_call: TRBJ1-2
v_call: TRBV5-1
d_call: TRBD1

cdr3_nt: TGTGCCACCCGCGGGACTAGCGGCTACAATGAGCAGTTCTTC
cdr3_aa: CATRGTSGYNEQFF
cdr3_length: 14
clone_size: few
j_call: TRBJ2-1
v_call: TRBV24-1
d_call: TRBD2

cdr3_nt: TGTGCCAGCAGGGAGTTAATTGGAAACACCATATATTTT
cdr3_aa: CASRELIGNTIYF
cdr3_length: 13
clone_size: .
j_call: TRBJ1-3
v_call: TRBV6-5
d_call: .

cdr3_nt: TGTGCCAGCAGCCGGACTAGCGGGGGTTACAATGAGCAGTTCTTC
cdr3_aa: CASSRTSGGYNEQFF
cdr3_length: 15
clone_size: .
j_call: TRBJ2-1
v_call: TRBV7-2
d_call: TRBD2

cdr3_nt: TGCGCCAGCAGACCAACGATACAGGGCTCCACTAATGAAAAACTGTTTTTT
cdr3_aa: CASRPTIQGSTNEKLFF
cdr3_length: 17
clone_size: .
j_call: TRBJ1-4
v_call: TRBV5-1
d_call: .

cdr3_nt: TGTGCCAGCAGCGGTCCGTTTAATGAAAAACTGTTTTTT
cdr3_aa: CASSGPFNEKLFF
cdr3_length: 13
clone_size: .
j_call: TRBJ1-4
v_call: TRBV9
d_call: .

cdr3_nt: TGTGCCAGTAGTATACGGGGGGTCTACAATGAGCAGTTCTTC
cdr3_aa: CASSIRGVYNEQFF
cdr3_length: 14
clone_size: .
j_call: TRBJ2-1
v_call: TRBV19
d_call: TRBD2

cdr3_nt: TGTGCCAGCACCCAATCGACAGGGGTTCGCTCCTACAATGAGCAGTTCTTC
cdr3_aa: CASTQSTGVRSYNEQFF
cdr3_length: 17
clone_size: .
j_call: TRBJ2-1
v_call: TRBV11-2
d_call: TRBD1

cdr3_nt: TGTGCCAGCAGGACTGGGGGAGGCACCGGGGAGCTGTTTTTT
cdr3_aa: CASRTGGGTGELFF
cdr3_length: 14
clone_size: .
j_call: TRBJ2-2
v_call: TRBV14
d_call: .

cdr3_nt: TGTGCCAGCAGTGAAGTTTCAGGGGACAGGGGTTACAATGAGCAGTTCTTC
cdr3_aa: CASSEVSGDRGYNEQFF
cdr3_length: 17
clone_size: .
j_call: TRBJ2-1
v_call: TRBV6-1
d_call: TRBD1

cdr3_nt: TGTGCCAGCAGTTCCGACAGGGAGGTGGCTACTGAGCAGTTCTTC
cdr3_aa: CASSSDREVATEQFF
cdr3_length: 15
clone_size: .
j_call: TRBJ2-1
v_call: TRBV6-1
d_call: .

cdr3_nt: TGTGCCAGCAGTGACGGAAGGGGACTAGCGAAAGAGACCCAGTACTTC
cdr3_aa: CASSDGRGLAKETQYF
cdr3_length: 16
clone_size: .
j_call: TRBJ2-5
v_call: TRBV2
d_call: TRBD2

cdr3_nt: TGCGCCAGCAGCCCGCTTCCGGGACTAGCGGGGACCGAGCAGTTCTTC
cdr3_aa: CASSPLPGLAGTEQFF
cdr3_length: 16
clone_size: .
j_call: TRBJ2-1
v_call: TRBV5-1
d_call: TRBD2

cdr3_nt: TGTGCCAGCGGAACCGGACAGGGTGACACCGGGGAGCTGTTTTTT
cdr3_aa: CASGTGQGDTGELFF
cdr3_length: 15
clone_size: .
j_call: TRBJ2-2
v_call: TRBV27
d_call: TRBD1

cdr3_nt: TGTGCCAGTAGTCCCAGACAGGGGGCCTACGAGCAGTACTTC
cdr3_aa: CASSPRQGAYEQYF
cdr3_length: 14
clone_size: .
j_call: TRBJ2-7
v_call: TRBV19
d_call: TRBD1

cdr3_nt: TGTGCCTGGGACCGACAGGGGGGAACTAATGAAAAACTGTTTTTT
cdr3_aa: CAWDRQGGTNEKLFF
cdr3_length: 15
clone_size: .
j_call: TRBJ1-4
v_call: TRBV30
d_call: TRBD1

cdr3_nt: TGCGCCAGCAGATACACACAGGGAGAGGACGGCTACACCTTC
cdr3_aa: CASRYTQGEDGYTF
cdr3_length: 14
clone_size: .
j_call: TRBJ1-2
v_call: TRBV23-1
d_call: .

cdr3_nt: TGTGCCAGCAGCGTATTAGCACAGGGGGTAGGCACTGAAGCTTTCTTT
cdr3_aa: CASSVLAQGVGTEAFF
cdr3_length: 16
clone_size: few
j_call: TRBJ1-1
v_call: TRBV9
d_call: TRBD1

cdr3_nt: TGCAGTGCTAGTACACTAGCGGGGGGGCCACTCTACAATGAGCAGTTCTTC
cdr3_aa: CSASTLAGGPLYNEQFF
cdr3_length: 17
clone_size: .
j_call: TRBJ2-1
v_call: TRBV20-1
d_call: TRBD2

cdr3_nt: TGTGCCACCAGTGATCGCAGGGGAATGTACAATGAGCAGTTCTTC
cdr3_aa: CATSDRRGMYNEQFF
cdr3_length: 15
clone_size: .
j_call: TRBJ2-1
v_call: TRBV24-1
d_call: .

cdr3_nt: TGTGCCAGCAGTTCAAGATCCGGGACTAGCGACTACAATGAGCAGTTCTTC
cdr3_aa: CASSSRSGTSDYNEQFF
cdr3_length: 17
clone_size: .
j_call: TRBJ2-1
v_call: TRBV27
d_call: TRBD2

cdr3_nt: TGTGCCACCAGTGAGGGACAGGGGCCTTACAATGAGCAGTTCTTC
cdr3_aa: CATSEGQGPYNEQFF
cdr3_length: 15
clone_size: .
j_call: TRBJ2-1
v_call: TRBV24-1
d_call: TRBD1

cdr3_nt: TGTGCCAGCAGCCGCGGGGGGGCTTATGAGCAGTTCTTC
cdr3_aa: CASSRGGAYEQFF
cdr3_length: 13
clone_size: .
j_call: TRBJ2-1
v_call: TRBV7-2
d_call: TRBD2

cdr3_nt: TGTGCCAGCAGAGGGGCGGGGGGGCGGAACGAGCAGTACTTC
cdr3_aa: CASRGAGGRNEQYF
cdr3_length: 14
clone_size: .
j_call: TRBJ2-7
v_call: TRBV6-5
d_call: TRBD2

cdr3_nt: TGTGCCAGCAGCCAAATAACAGGCGGCTACACCTTC
cdr3_aa: CASSQITGGYTF
cdr3_length: 12
clone_size: .
j_call: TRBJ1-2
v_call: TRBV3-1/TRBV3-2
d_call: .

cdr3_nt: TGTGCCAGCAGCTTGAGGACTAGCGGGGGTATAGCGCAGTTCTTC
cdr3_aa: CASSLRTSGGIAQFF
cdr3_length: 15
clone_size: .
j_call: TRBJ2-1
v_call: TRBV9
d_call: TRBD2